A single sample gave rise to the 5 T cell receptor beta chains below, sequenced in a study of tumor and adjacent non-tumor tissue in lung cancer. TCRbeta libraries were built with three rounds of nested PCR, modified from ARM-PCR. TCRdb called the multiplex PCR reads again in MiXCR, with one record for every CDR3 protein. The repertoire holds about 85,000 distinct CDR3 sequences, with approximately 57% as singletons. This sample's RNA came from whole unsorted tissue. The sequenced sample consisted of lung tumor tissue. These receptors all stem from a man between 65 and 80 years old with non-small cell lung cancer.

Details on this clonotype: A much larger clone lies one base from this, so it may be a read error. This chain joins TRBV7-8 and TRBJ1-1, with a weak D call TRBD1 (6 bases). The CDR3 is 14 amino acids. Germline values: CDR1 SGHVS, CDR2 FQNEAQ. The CDR3 nucleotides read TGTGCCAGCAACTTAGTGGGGGCTACCTCTGAAGCTTTCTTT. Amino acids: CASNLVGATSEAFF.

This chain connects TRBV20-1 to TRBJ1-6; D possibly corresponds to TRBD1 (5 bases). Trimming pared 5 bases from V and 4 bases from J, leaving 15 bases between. The CDR3 contains 15 residues. Germline values: CDR1 DFQATT, CDR2 SNEGSKA (reference sequence). The CDR3 DNA reads as TGCAGTGCTGACTGGGGCCTCTCTTATAATTCACCCCTCCACTTT. Translating gives CSADWGLSYNSPLHF.

This clonotype was seen only a few times. A much larger clone is a single base away; this may be a read error. The V gene is TRBV6-1, the J gene TRBJ2-1; D unresolved. CDR3 size: 13 residues. Germline V gene lookup returns CDR1 MNHNS and CDR2 SASEGT. V lost 9 bases, J lost 0 bases, and 9 bases lay in between. CDR3 nucleotides: TGTGCCAGTAGGCTAAGCTCCTACAATGAGCAGTTCTTC. Translation gives CASRLSSYNEQFF.

This clonotype has only a few counts. It may be a read error: a sequence one base away is much more abundant. V and J are TRBV6-1 and TRBJ2-1, with D unclear. CDR1 is MNHNS, CDR2 SASEGT, per germline. The CDR3 extends over 13 amino acids. With 6 bases removed from V and 8 bases from J, the gap between germline ends came to 14 bases. CDR3 sequence (DNA): TGTGCCAGCAGGGAGATTCTAATCCATGAGCAGTTCTTC. Amino acid sequence: CASREILIHEQFF.

Turning to this clonotype: The germline gene is not matched at one end of the junction; a read error may be the cause. The CDR3 reads CVSRDILNTGELFF. CDR3 in DNA: TGCGTCAGCAGGGACATCTTAAACACCGGGGAGCTGTTTTTT. The chain employs TRBV5-1 and TRBJ2-2; TRBD1 is a possible D gene (6 bases). The CDR3 has 14 residues. CDR1 and CDR2 from the germline V gene are SGHRS and YFSETQ.